This is a list of T cell receptor beta chains from one sample in a study of OX40 agonist ivuxolimab in advanced cancers. This table comes from immunoSEQ multiplex PCR, and its TCRdb copy is limited to in-frame clones, with some not included. The table has around 140,000 clones, 85% to 95% seen once. Source: CD4+ or CD8+ T cells sorted from blood, taken in a trial of the OX40 agonist ivuxolimab. All receptors come from an adult with an advanced solid tumor such as melanoma, head and neck, liver or kidney cancer. Each CDR3 is given with its conserved first and last residue. D genes are given only for firm matches. Some rows have no size entry. The others give once, few or many, or a class for an expanded clone.

cdr3_nt: TGTGCCAGCAGCTCTGCGGGGACTAGCGGGATCGAGCAGTACTTC
cdr3_aa: CASSSAGTSGIEQYF
v_call: TRBV7-9
d_call: TRBD2
clone_size: .
j_call: TRBJ2-7

cdr3_nt: TGTGCCAGTACCGAGGTTATGCGAGGCAATCAGCCCCAGCATTTT
cdr3_aa: CASTEVMRGNQPQHF
v_call: TRBV19
d_call: .
clone_size: .
j_call: TRBJ1-5

cdr3_nt: TGTGCCATCCGGACGGGCGCGAACACCGGGGAGCTGTTTTTT
cdr3_aa: CAIRTGANTGELFF
v_call: TRBV10-3
d_call: .
clone_size: .
j_call: TRBJ2-2

cdr3_nt: TGTGCCAGCAGTTACGGGACAGGGAACTATGGCTACACCTTC
cdr3_aa: CASSYGTGNYGYTF
v_call: TRBV6-6
d_call: TRBD1
clone_size: .
j_call: TRBJ1-2

cdr3_nt: TGTGCCAGCAGCATTGCGGATACGCAGTATTTT
cdr3_aa: CASSIADTQYF
v_call: TRBV5-6
d_call: .
clone_size: .
j_call: TRBJ2-3

cdr3_nt: TGTGCCAGCAGTCAACGCCCCGGGACCGAATCCGAAAAACTGTTTTTT
cdr3_aa: CASSQRPGTESEKLFF
v_call: TRBV7-9
d_call: .
clone_size: .
j_call: TRBJ1-4

cdr3_nt: TGTGCCAGCAGTTTGCTGGGACAGATGCGGTATAGCAATCAGCCCCAGCATTTT
cdr3_aa: CASSLLGQMRYSNQPQHF
v_call: TRBV27
d_call: TRBD1
clone_size: .
j_call: TRBJ1-5

cdr3_nt: TGTGCCAGCAGCTTCCCCGGGGAGACCCAGTACTTC
cdr3_aa: CASSFPGETQYF
v_call: TRBV5-5
d_call: .
clone_size: .
j_call: TRBJ2-5

cdr3_nt: TGTGCCAGCTCAAGATACAATGAGCAGTTCTTC
cdr3_aa: CASSRYNEQFF
v_call: TRBV27
d_call: .
clone_size: once
j_call: TRBJ2-1

cdr3_nt: TGTGCCAGCAGTGCTGGGGACAGGGGAGCCTACGAGCAGTACTTC
cdr3_aa: CASSAGDRGAYEQYF
v_call: TRBV2
d_call: TRBD1
clone_size: .
j_call: TRBJ2-7

cdr3_nt: TGCAGCGTTGTCCTACAGCCGTCCTACGAGCAGTACTTC
cdr3_aa: CSVVLQPSYEQYF
v_call: TRBV29-1
d_call: .
clone_size: .
j_call: TRBJ2-7

cdr3_nt: TGTGCCAGCAGTCCCCGGACAGGGGGCCGCACTGAAGCTTTCTTT
cdr3_aa: CASSPRTGGRTEAFF
v_call: TRBV6-1
d_call: TRBD1
clone_size: .
j_call: TRBJ1-1

cdr3_nt: TGTGCCAGCAGCGTCCACCGGGACCCCGCCTACGAGCAGTACTTC
cdr3_aa: CASSVHRDPAYEQYF
v_call: TRBV5-3
d_call: .
clone_size: .
j_call: TRBJ2-7

cdr3_nt: TGTGCCAGCAGTGATCCCAGGGGTCGTGAAAAACTGTTTTTT
cdr3_aa: CASSDPRGREKLFF
v_call: TRBV2
d_call: .
clone_size: .
j_call: TRBJ1-4

cdr3_nt: TGTGCCAGCAGTTCTCACCGACAGTACTTC
cdr3_aa: CASSSHRQYF
v_call: TRBV11-3
d_call: .
clone_size: .
j_call: TRBJ2-7

cdr3_nt: TGTGCCAGCAGTCAACAGGGAGGCCCCTACGAGCAGTACTTC
cdr3_aa: CASSQQGGPYEQYF
v_call: TRBV6-5
d_call: .
clone_size: .
j_call: TRBJ2-7

cdr3_nt: TGTGCCAGCAGGCCCACTAGAATCCAAGAGACCCAGTACTTC
cdr3_aa: CASRPTRIQETQYF
v_call: TRBV27
d_call: .
clone_size: .
j_call: TRBJ2-5

cdr3_nt: TGCGCCAGCAGCCAAGAGCCCGCCGGGGGTGGCGGGAGATACAATGAGCAGTTCTTC
cdr3_aa: CASSQEPAGGGGRYNEQFF
v_call: TRBV4-3
d_call: TRBD2
clone_size: few
j_call: TRBJ2-1

cdr3_nt: TGTGCCAGCAGCTCTGCTAGCGGGAGTGGCCACGAGCAGTACTTC
cdr3_aa: CASSSASGSGHEQYF
v_call: TRBV11-3
d_call: TRBD2
clone_size: .
j_call: TRBJ2-7

cdr3_nt: TGTGCCAGCAGTCGATACGACCAAGAGACCCAGTACTTC
cdr3_aa: CASSRYDQETQYF
v_call: TRBV6-6
d_call: .
clone_size: .
j_call: TRBJ2-5

cdr3_nt: TGTGCCAGTAGTCCCCGAGTAGCGGGGGGGCTGGAGACCCAGTACTTC
cdr3_aa: CASSPRVAGGLETQYF
v_call: TRBV19
d_call: TRBD2
clone_size: once
j_call: TRBJ2-5

cdr3_nt: TGTGCCAGCAGATCCCAGTTGGACAGGCAAGAGACCCAGTACTTC
cdr3_aa: CASRSQLDRQETQYF
v_call: TRBV5-4
d_call: TRBD1
clone_size: .
j_call: TRBJ2-5

cdr3_nt: TGTGCCAGCAGCCAAGCCCAGGGTGGGGACACTGAAGCTTTCTTT
cdr3_aa: CASSQAQGGDTEAFF
v_call: TRBV5-5
d_call: .
clone_size: .
j_call: TRBJ1-1

cdr3_nt: TGTGCCAGTACGACAGGGGGTAGGGGCTACACCTTC
cdr3_aa: CASTTGGRGYTF
v_call: TRBV28
d_call: TRBD1
clone_size: .
j_call: TRBJ1-2

cdr3_nt: TGTGCCAGCAGCCTGAGTGAGACCCAGTACTTC
cdr3_aa: CASSLSETQYF
v_call: TRBV5-4
d_call: .
clone_size: once
j_call: TRBJ2-5

cdr3_nt: TGTGCCAGCACCCTAAGGTGGTCAGGAGCTTTCTTT
cdr3_aa: CASTLRWSGAFF
v_call: TRBV7-2
d_call: .
clone_size: .
j_call: TRBJ1-1

cdr3_nt: TGTGCCAGTGAGGACAGGGGGCTGTCTGGGGCCAACGTCCTGACTTTC
cdr3_aa: CASEDRGLSGANVLTF
v_call: TRBV19
d_call: TRBD1
clone_size: once
j_call: TRBJ2-6

cdr3_nt: TGTGCCAGTAGTATTCATCAGGGACCCGGAAACACCATATATTTT
cdr3_aa: CASSIHQGPGNTIYF
v_call: TRBV19
d_call: .
clone_size: .
j_call: TRBJ1-3

cdr3_nt: TGTGCCAGCACCTCTCAGACCGGGCTTCTCAACACTGAAGCTTTCTTT
cdr3_aa: CASTSQTGLLNTEAFF
v_call: TRBV7-2
d_call: .
clone_size: .
j_call: TRBJ1-1

cdr3_nt: TGTGCCAGCAGCTCGGCAGGGCTTTCCTACGAGCAGTACTTC
cdr3_aa: CASSSAGLSYEQYF
v_call: TRBV6-6
d_call: .
clone_size: once
j_call: TRBJ2-7

cdr3_nt: TGTGCCAGCAGATCGGACGGGACTAGCAATCAGCCCCAGCATTTT
cdr3_aa: CASRSDGTSNQPQHF
v_call: TRBV16
d_call: .
clone_size: .
j_call: TRBJ1-5

cdr3_nt: TGTGCCAGCTCACCCCTGGGCAGGGCAACTCAGCCCCAGCATTTT
cdr3_aa: CASSPLGRATQPQHF
v_call: TRBV18
d_call: .
clone_size: .
j_call: TRBJ1-5

cdr3_nt: TGTGCCAGCTCACCCGTTTCTGGGCGTATGAACACTGAAGCTTTCTTT
cdr3_aa: CASSPVSGRMNTEAFF
v_call: TRBV18
d_call: .
clone_size: .
j_call: TRBJ1-1

cdr3_nt: TGTGCCAGCAGCGTAAGGGACTACCTAGGCGAGCAGTACTTC
cdr3_aa: CASSVRDYLGEQYF
v_call: TRBV7-2
d_call: TRBD2
clone_size: .
j_call: TRBJ2-7

cdr3_nt: TGTGCCAGCAGCGCGAGGGACCCCCCAGGCTACACCTTC
cdr3_aa: CASSARDPPGYTF
v_call: TRBV11-3
d_call: .
clone_size: .
j_call: TRBJ1-2

cdr3_nt: TGTGCCAGCAGTTACTCGAGGGGGTTCAATCAGCCCCAGCATTTT
cdr3_aa: CASSYSRGFNQPQHF
v_call: TRBV6-5
d_call: .
clone_size: .
j_call: TRBJ1-5

cdr3_nt: TGTGCCAGCAGCCAGCGGGGGGGCGGAGAGACCCAGTACTTC
cdr3_aa: CASSQRGGGETQYF
v_call: TRBV5-6
d_call: TRBD2
clone_size: .
j_call: TRBJ2-5

cdr3_nt: TGTGCCAGCAGTTACGGACCTCCTGCCTATGGCTACACCTTC
cdr3_aa: CASSYGPPAYGYTF
v_call: TRBV6-6
d_call: .
clone_size: .
j_call: TRBJ1-2

cdr3_nt: TGCGCCAGCAGCCAAGAGGGAGGTTGGCGAGGGGAAAAACTGTTTTTT
cdr3_aa: CASSQEGGWRGEKLFF
v_call: TRBV4-3
d_call: .
clone_size: .
j_call: TRBJ1-4

cdr3_nt: TGTGCCAGCTCACCACCAACACTAGCGGGAGCCTACAATGAGCAGTTCTTC
cdr3_aa: CASSPPTLAGAYNEQFF
v_call: TRBV18
d_call: TRBD2
clone_size: .
j_call: TRBJ2-1

cdr3_nt: TGTGCCAGTAGTATGGGGGGGTCCGGGGTCGTCTATGGCTACACCTTC
cdr3_aa: CASSMGGSGVVYGYTF
v_call: TRBV19
d_call: .
clone_size: .
j_call: TRBJ1-2

cdr3_nt: TGTGCCAGCAGCTTAGCGATTTATCCGTATGGCTACACCTTC
cdr3_aa: CASSLAIYPYGYTF
v_call: TRBV5-4
d_call: .
clone_size: .
j_call: TRBJ1-2

cdr3_nt: TGTGCCAGCAGCCTAGACCTAGACAGGGGGAGAAACACCATATATTTT
cdr3_aa: CASSLDLDRGRNTIYF
v_call: TRBV4-2
d_call: TRBD1
clone_size: .
j_call: TRBJ1-3

cdr3_nt: TGTGCTAGCAGCTTGACCGAGCCTGGAAACACCATATATTTT
cdr3_aa: CASSLTEPGNTIYF
v_call: TRBV7-7
d_call: .
clone_size: .
j_call: TRBJ1-3

cdr3_nt: TGTGCCAGCAGTAGACAGGAGCAAGAGACCCAGTACTTC
cdr3_aa: CASSRQEQETQYF
v_call: TRBV7-2
d_call: .
clone_size: .
j_call: TRBJ2-5

cdr3_nt: TGCGCCAGCAGCTTGGAAGGGAATAGCAATCAGCCCCAGCATTTT
cdr3_aa: CASSLEGNSNQPQHF
v_call: TRBV5-1
d_call: .
clone_size: .
j_call: TRBJ1-5

cdr3_nt: TGTGCCAGTAGGCTCGGACGAGGGAGAACGCTCTATGGCTACACCTTC
cdr3_aa: CASRLGRGRTLYGYTF
v_call: TRBV19
d_call: .
clone_size: .
j_call: TRBJ1-2

cdr3_nt: TGTGCCTGCTCGGGGACAGGGGGCATCCAGCCCCAGCATTTT
cdr3_aa: CACSGTGGIQPQHF
v_call: TRBV30
d_call: TRBD1
clone_size: .
j_call: TRBJ1-5

cdr3_nt: TGCGCCAGCAGCAACCCCCTAGCGGGGGTCCAAGAGACCCAGTACTTC
cdr3_aa: CASSNPLAGVQETQYF
v_call: TRBV5-1
d_call: TRBD2
clone_size: .
j_call: TRBJ2-5

cdr3_nt: TGTGCCAGCAGCTTACGCGGGGGGAACGACGAGCAGTACTTC
cdr3_aa: CASSLRGGNDEQYF
v_call: TRBV7-2
d_call: TRBD2
clone_size: .
j_call: TRBJ2-7

cdr3_nt: TGTGCCAGCAGCTTAGGGGCCAGACGGGGCTGGGATGAGCAGTTCTTC
cdr3_aa: CASSLGARRGWDEQFF
v_call: TRBV7-2
d_call: .
clone_size: .
j_call: TRBJ2-1

cdr3_nt: TGTGCCAGTAGCCCTGGGACAGTCTATGGCTACACCTTC
cdr3_aa: CASSPGTVYGYTF
v_call: TRBV19
d_call: TRBD1
clone_size: once
j_call: TRBJ1-2

cdr3_nt: TGTGCCAGCAGCTTCCTTCCTAGCGGGGGAGATGCAGATACGCAGTATTTT
cdr3_aa: CASSFLPSGGDADTQYF
v_call: TRBV11-2
d_call: TRBD2
clone_size: .
j_call: TRBJ2-3

cdr3_nt: TGTGCCAGCAGCTCGGGGGGGGCCGTCTATGAGCAGTTCTTC
cdr3_aa: CASSSGGAVYEQFF
v_call: TRBV11-3
d_call: TRBD2
clone_size: .
j_call: TRBJ2-1